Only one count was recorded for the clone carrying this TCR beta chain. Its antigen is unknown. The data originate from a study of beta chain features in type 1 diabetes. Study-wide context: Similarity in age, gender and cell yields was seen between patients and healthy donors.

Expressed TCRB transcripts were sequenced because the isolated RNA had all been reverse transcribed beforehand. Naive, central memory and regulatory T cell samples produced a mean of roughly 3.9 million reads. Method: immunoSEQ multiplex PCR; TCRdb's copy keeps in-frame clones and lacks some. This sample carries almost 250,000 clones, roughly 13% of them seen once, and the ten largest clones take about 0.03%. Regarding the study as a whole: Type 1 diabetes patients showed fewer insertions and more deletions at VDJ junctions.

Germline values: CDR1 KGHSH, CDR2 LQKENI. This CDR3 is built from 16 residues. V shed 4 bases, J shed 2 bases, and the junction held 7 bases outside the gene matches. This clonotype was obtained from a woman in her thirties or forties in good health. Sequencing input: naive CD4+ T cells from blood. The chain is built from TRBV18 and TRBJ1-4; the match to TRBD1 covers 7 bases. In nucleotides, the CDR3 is TGTGCCAGCTCACTCTTCGACAGGGCGACTAATGAAAAACTGTTTTTT. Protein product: CASSLFDRATNEKLFF.